This T cell receptor (beta chain) was recorded in a study of blood T cell repertoires in COVID-19. Study background: Both acute and convalescent COVID-19 samples were obtained from the United States, Italy and Spain. PBMCs, B-cell-depleted T cells, or T cells were the source of the cDNA or gDNA that made up the material.

In the study's own analysis: Quantification of nucleated cells was approximated via reference gene primer amplification. Generated by immunoSEQ multiplex PCR, the TCRdb table keeps only in-frame clones and is missing some. D and trimming were read from the DNA, whereas the V and J calls and clone size are those reported in that table. The sample records hundreds of thousands of clones, roughly nine tenths being singletons. V lost 0 bases to trimming and J lost 6 bases; unmatched junction nucleotides: 9. Germline CDR1 reads GTSNPN; CDR2 reads SVGIG (reference sequence). CDR3 size: 15 residues. The material sequenced was peripheral blood. This chain connects TRBV30 to TRBJ2-3, with 7 bases matching TRBD2. The origin of this receptor is a woman aged 18-29 years who had recovered from COVID-19. The CDR3 coding sequence is TGTGCCTGGAGTGTATCCAGCGGGGAGTGGGATACGCAGTATTTT. The encoded protein is CAWSVSSGEWDTQYF. Combining the CDR3 with reference TRBV30 and TRBJ2-3 gives the whole variable domain SQTIHQWPATLVQPVGSPLSLECTVEGTSNPNLYWYRQAAGRGLQLLFYSVGIGQISSEVPQNLSASRPQDRQFILSSKKLLLSDSGFYLCAWSVSSGEWDTQYFGPGTRLTVL.